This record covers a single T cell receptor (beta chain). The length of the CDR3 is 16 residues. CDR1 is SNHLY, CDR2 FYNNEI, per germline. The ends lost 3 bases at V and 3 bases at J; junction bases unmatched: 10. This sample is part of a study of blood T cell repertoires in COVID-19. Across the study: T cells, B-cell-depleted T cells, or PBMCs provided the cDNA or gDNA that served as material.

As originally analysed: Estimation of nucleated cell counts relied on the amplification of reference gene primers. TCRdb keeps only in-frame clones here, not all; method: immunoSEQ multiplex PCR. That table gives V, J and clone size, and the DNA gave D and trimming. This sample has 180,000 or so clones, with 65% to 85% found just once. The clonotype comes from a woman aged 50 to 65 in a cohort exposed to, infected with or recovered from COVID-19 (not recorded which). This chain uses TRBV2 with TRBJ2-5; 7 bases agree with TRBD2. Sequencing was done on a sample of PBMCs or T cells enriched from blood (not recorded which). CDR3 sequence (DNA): TGTGCCAGCAGTGATCATTTCCGGGACTACGAAGAGACCCAGTACTTC. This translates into CASSDHFRDYEETQYF.